This T cell receptor (beta chain) was observed in a study of PD-1 blockade in mismatch repair-deficient tumors. Findings of the study overall: Tumor-resident clones, often absent from pretreatment blood, expanded after pembrolizumab and then contracted.

In germline, CDR1 is MNHEY, CDR2 SVGAGI. The germline V and J ends were trimmed by 4 bases and 8 bases, with 6 bases remaining between them. This CDR3 region has 11 residues. TCR sequencing covered a few patients who responded to pembrolizumab. The assay was immunoSEQ multiplex PCR, and TCRdb's table has in-frame clones only and misses some. The sample shows about 79,000 clones, around 80% of them seen only once. As to this clone: What it recognizes is unknown.

The clonotype comes from an adult with mismatch repair-deficient cancer. This specimen consisted of peripheral blood, obtained 44 weeks after starting pembrolizumab. The chain combines TRBV6-5 with TRBJ2-1; no reliable D call. The CDR3 region is CASSFTDEQFF. The CDR3 DNA reads as TGTGCCAGCAGTTTCACCGATGAGCAGTTCTTC.